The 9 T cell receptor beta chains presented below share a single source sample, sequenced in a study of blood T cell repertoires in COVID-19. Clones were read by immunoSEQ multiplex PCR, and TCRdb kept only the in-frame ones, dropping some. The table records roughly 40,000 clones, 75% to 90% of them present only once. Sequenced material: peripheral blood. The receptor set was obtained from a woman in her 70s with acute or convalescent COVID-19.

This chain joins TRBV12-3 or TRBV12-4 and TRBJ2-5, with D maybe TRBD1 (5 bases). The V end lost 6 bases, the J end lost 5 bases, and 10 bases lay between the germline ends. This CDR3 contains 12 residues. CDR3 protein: CASRWSGETQYF. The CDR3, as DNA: TGTGCCAGCAGGTGGTCAGGGGAGACCCAGTACTTC.

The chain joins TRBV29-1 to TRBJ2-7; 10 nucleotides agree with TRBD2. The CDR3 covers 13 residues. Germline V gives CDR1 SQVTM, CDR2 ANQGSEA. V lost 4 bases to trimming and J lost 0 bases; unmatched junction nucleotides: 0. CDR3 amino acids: CSVGLAGSYEQYV. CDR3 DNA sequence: TGCAGCGTTGGACTAGCGGGCTCCTACGAGCAGTACGTC.

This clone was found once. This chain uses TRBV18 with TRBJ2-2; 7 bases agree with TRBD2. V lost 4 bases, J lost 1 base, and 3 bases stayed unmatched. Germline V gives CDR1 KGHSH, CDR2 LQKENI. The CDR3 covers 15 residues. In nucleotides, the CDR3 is TGTGCCAGCTCACTGGGACTACAGAACACCGGGGAGCTGTTTTTT. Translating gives CASSLGLQNTGELFF.

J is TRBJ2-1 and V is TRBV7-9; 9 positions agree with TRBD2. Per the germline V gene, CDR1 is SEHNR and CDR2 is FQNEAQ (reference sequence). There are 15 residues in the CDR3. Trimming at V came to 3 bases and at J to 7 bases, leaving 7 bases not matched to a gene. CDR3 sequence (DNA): TGTGCCAGCAGCTTCGGCGGGAGGGCCCAGAATGAGCAGTTCTTC. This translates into CASSFGGRAQNEQFF.

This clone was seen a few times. For the CDR3, the DNA is TGTGCCAGCAGCCCGGGACTAGCGGGGTACAATGAGCAGTTCTTC. Protein product: CASSPGLAGYNEQFF. V is TRBV11-2 and J is TRBJ2-1; 13 bases align to TRBD2. Per the germline V gene, CDR1 is SGHAT and CDR2 is FQNNGV. There are 15 residues in the CDR3. Trimming took 5 bases from V and 4 from J; bases not matched to a gene: 2.

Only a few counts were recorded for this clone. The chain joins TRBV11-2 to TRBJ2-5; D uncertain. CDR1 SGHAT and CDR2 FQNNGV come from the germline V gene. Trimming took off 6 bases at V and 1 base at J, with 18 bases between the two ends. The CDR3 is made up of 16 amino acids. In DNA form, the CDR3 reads TGTGCCAGCAGGCGAATATCTTCAAACCTCCAAGAGACCCAGTACTTC. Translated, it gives CASRRISSNLQETQYF.

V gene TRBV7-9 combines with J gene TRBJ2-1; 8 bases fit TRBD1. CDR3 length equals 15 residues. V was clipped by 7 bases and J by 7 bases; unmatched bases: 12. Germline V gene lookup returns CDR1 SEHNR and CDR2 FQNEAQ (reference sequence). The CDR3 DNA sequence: TGTGCCAGCACCCTCGGACAGGGCCTCTTTAATGAGCAGTTCTTC. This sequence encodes CASTLGQGLFNEQFF.

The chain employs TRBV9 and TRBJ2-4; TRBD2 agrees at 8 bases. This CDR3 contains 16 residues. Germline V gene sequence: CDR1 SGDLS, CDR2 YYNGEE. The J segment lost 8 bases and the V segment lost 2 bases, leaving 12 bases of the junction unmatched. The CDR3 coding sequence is TGTGCCAGCAGCGTCCCAGTGAGCGGGGGAGTTGACATTCAGTACTTC. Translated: CASSVPVSGGVDIQYF.

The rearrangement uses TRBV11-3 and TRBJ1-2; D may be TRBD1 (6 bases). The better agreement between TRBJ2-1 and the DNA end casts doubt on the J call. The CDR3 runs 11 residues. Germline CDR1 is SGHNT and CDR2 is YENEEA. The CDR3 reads CASSLDRTQFF. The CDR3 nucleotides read TGTGCCAGCAGCCTCGACAGGACTCAGTTCTTC.